The clone carrying this T cell receptor beta chain was seen once. Other DNA sequences of this sample code for an identical CDR3. A roughly 200 ng quantity of DNA, approximately 29,000 T cell genomes, went into the sorted-subset replicate PCRs. Measured with immunoSEQ multiplex PCR; TCRdb has only the in-frame clones, and not every one. The sample lists about 680,000 clones, less than 80% occurring once. The sample belongs to a study of shared clonotypes between healthy human individuals. Overall study: CD4 naive cells filled three plates per donor, CD4 memory three, CD8 naive two and CD8 memory one.

V was shortened by 2 bases and J by 1 base, with 4 bases between the two germline ends. The CDR3 spans 12 residues. The germline V gene has CDR1 SGHRS and CDR2 YFSETQ. Naive CD45RA+ and memory CD45RA-negative subsets were split from CD4+ cells. This receptor was obtained from a woman aged 25 to 39 in good health. The sample was memory CD4+ T cells sorted from blood. The subset here: CD45RA-negative fraction. The V and J genes are TRBV5-1 and TRBJ2-7; D remains ambiguous. CDR3 loop: CASSLSSYEQYF. The DNA of the CDR3 is TGCGCCAGCAGCTTAAGTTCCTACGAGCAGTACTTC.